These 27 T cell receptor beta chains share one sample of origin, sequenced in a study of tumor-infiltrating lymphocytes in oesophageal squamous cell carcinoma. MiXCR, applied by TCRdb to the PCR reads, yields one record per CDR3 protein. The table shows approximately 19,000 distinct CDR3 sequences, with 35% to 45% occurring only once. Material: normal esophageal tissue next to the tumor. These receptors all come from a male donor with esophageal squamous cell carcinoma.

This clonotype is classed as medium-sized. The chain uses TRBV6-1 and TRBJ2-5; D gene uncertain. The CDR3 loop spans 13 amino acids. CDR1 MNHNS and CDR2 SASEGT come from the germline V gene. Trimming took 7 bases from V and 2 from J, leaving 11 bases between them. CDR3 coding DNA: TGTGCCAGCACCCGAGGCGGACAAGAGACCCAGTACTTC. Translation: CASTRGGQETQYF.

In the case of this clonotype: At one of its ends the junction is not consistent with the germline gene, which may arise from a read error. The chain combines TRBV12-3 or TRBV12-4 with TRBJ2-4; tentatively, D is TRBD1 (6 bases). The CDR3 runs 14 residues. The CDR3 DNA reads as TGTGCCAGCAGCCTGGGACAACTCAATTCACCCCTCCACTTC. Protein product: CASSLGQLNSPLHF.

This clonotype was detected only once. The chain links TRBV7-1 to TRBJ1-5, with 7 bases that match TRBD1. TRBV7-1 is annotated as an ORF whose role is uncertain. The CDR3 totals 15 residues. The V and J ends lost 5 bases and 7 bases, in that order; junction bases with no gene match: 11. CDR3 DNA sequence: TGTGCCAGCAGCCAGGGACAGCTCGACGGACAGCCCCAGCATTTT. It is translated as CASSQGQLDGQPQHF.

The chain couples TRBV7-4 to TRBJ2-7; D remains ambiguous. The DNA end is more similar to TRBJ2-5, so the J call may be wrong. CDR3 length: 14 residues. Germline V lookup: CDR1 SGHVT, CDR2 SQSDAQ. CDR3 region: CASSLFANQETQYF. CDR3 sequence (DNA): TGTGCCAGCAGCTTATTTGCGAACCAAGAGACCCAGTACTTC.

In its sample, this clonotype was seen a few times. The CDR3 region has the DNA TGTGCCAGCAGCTTTCAGTCGTACAATGAGCAGTTCTTC. Its translation is CASSFQSYNEQFF. The chain has TRBV7-6 and TRBJ2-1; D remains ambiguous. Germline V gene sequence: CDR1 SGHVS, CDR2 FNYEAQ. There are 13 residues in the CDR3. Trimming took off 3 bases at V and 4 bases at J, with 7 bases between the two ends.

The genes are TRBV20-1 and TRBJ2-3, with 10 positions matching TRBD2. V was pared by 8 bases and J by 1 base, with 6 bases of the junction left unmatched. The CDR3 is 14 residues long. Germline lookup yields CDR1 DFQATT and CDR2 SNEGSKA (reference sequence). In DNA form, the CDR3 reads TGCAGTACAAAGGGGACTAGCGGCACAGATACGCAGTATTTT. This translates into CSTKGTSGTDTQYF.

This clonotype was seen just once. CDR3 loop: CASIPGLAGGVDTQYF. The CDR3 DNA sequence: TGTGCCAGCATTCCAGGACTAGCGGGGGGAGTAGATACGCAGTATTTT. The V gene is TRBV12-3 or TRBV12-4, the J gene TRBJ2-3; 14 positions agree with TRBD2. The CDR3 is 16 residues long. Trimming took 7 bases from V and 5 from J; bases not matched to a gene: 8.

This clonotype showed up just a few times. The gene calls are TRBV15 and TRBJ2-1; tentatively, D is TRBD2 (5 bases). Germline CDR1 and CDR2: LNHNV and YYDKDF (reference sequence). The CDR3 consists of 15 residues. V lost 4 bases to trimming and J lost 4 bases, with 14 bases between them. The CDR3 region has the DNA TGTGCCACCAGCATTAGGGAGTTCGATTACAATGAGCAGTTCTTC. Its protein is CATSIREFDYNEQFF.

This clonotype was detected only a few times. This rearrangement joins TRBV19 to TRBJ1-3, with D uncertain. V was shortened by 9 bases and J by 6 bases, with 18 bases between the two germline ends. This CDR3 has 14 residues. Germline V lookup: CDR1 LNHDA, CDR2 SQIVND (reference sequence). CDR3 amino acids: CASNGSPHINTIYF. The CDR3 DNA reads TGTGCCAGCAACGGATCCCCTCATATAAACACCATATATTTT.

This clonotype was observed a few times. The V gene is TRBV19, the J gene TRBJ2-3; the D gene is possibly TRBD1 (6 bases). CDR3 length: 15 residues. Germline V lookup: CDR1 LNHDA, CDR2 SQIVND (reference sequence). The V end lost 6 bases, the J end lost 14 bases, and 27 bases lay between the germline ends. DNA for the CDR3: TGTGCCAGTAGGATCTCGACAGGATCTCCCGGGGAGCTGTATTTT. Translated: CASRISTGSPGELYF.

The V and J genes are TRBV28 and TRBJ1-5, with no clear D. The CDR3 has 13 amino acids. The V gene's germline CDR1 is MDHEN and CDR2 SYDVKM. The V end lost 5 bases, the J end lost 5 bases, and 10 bases lay between the germline ends. The CDR3 nucleotides read TGTGCCAGCAGTCCCAATGGTCATCAGCCCCAGCATTTT. This sequence encodes CASSPNGHQPQHF.

This chain links TRBV2 with TRBJ2-3; TRBD2 is a possible D gene (6 bases). The germline CDR1 and CDR2 sequences are SNHLY and FYNNEI. V was pared by 5 bases and J by 3 bases, with 18 bases between. CDR3 length: 16 amino acids. CDR3 residues: CASSPWGLAETDTQYF. The DNA for the CDR3 is TGTGCCAGCAGTCCCTGGGGGTTAGCGGAAACAGATACGCAGTATTTT. Looking up the rest from reference TRBV2 and TRBJ2-3 gives the full variable domain: EPEVTQTPSHQVTQMGQEVILRCVPISNHLYFYWYRQILGQKVEFLVSFYNNEISEKSEIFDDQFSVERPDGSNFTLKIRSTKLEDSAMYFCASSPWGLAETDTQYFGPGTRLTVL.

The chain has TRBV7-3 and TRBJ2-3; the match to TRBD1 covers 7 bases. Germline V lookup: CDR1 SGHTA, CDR2 FQGTGA. The CDR3 consists of 15 residues. The junction had 11 bases not matched to a gene; V was cut back by 5 bases and J by 6 bases. CDR3 sequence (DNA): TGTGCCAGCAGCCACTCGACAGGGAGATTGGATACGCAGTATTTT. Translating gives CASSHSTGRLDTQYF.

The chain recombines TRBV9 with TRBJ1-2; D gene uncertain. The CDR3 is 16 residues long. From germline, CDR1 is SGDLS and CDR2 YYNGEE. V was cut by 0 bases and J by 5 bases, with 17 bases left in between. The CDR3 here is CASSVAVGPGLYGYTF. The CDR3 DNA sequence: TGTGCCAGCAGCGTAGCGGTGGGCCCGGGCCTTTATGGCTACACCTTC. The variable domain in full, completed from reference TRBV9 and TRBJ1-2, reads DSGVTQTPKHLITATGQRVTLRCSPRSGDLSVYWYQQSLDQGLQFLIQYYNGEERAKGNILERFSAQQFPDLHSELNLSSLELGDSALYFCASSVAVGPGLYGYTFGSGTRLTVV.

The chain uses TRBV12-3 or TRBV12-4 and TRBJ2-3; 11 bases align to TRBD2. Gene TRBJ2-7 matches the end of the DNA better, so the J call may be wrong. The CDR3 is 16 residues long. Here the CDR3 reads CASSAHGTSGSYEQYF. The CDR3 region has the DNA TGTGCCAGCAGTGCCCACGGGACTAGCGGTTCCTACGAGCAGTACTTC.

V gene TRBV7-4 combines with J gene TRBJ2-5, with TRBD2 as a possible D gene (6 bases). Trimming shortened V by 5 bases and J by 4 bases, and 11 bases separated the two germline ends. The CDR3 has 13 residues. Germline V CDR1 and CDR2: SGHVT, SQSDAQ. The CDR3 here is CASSGGLGETQYF. CDR3 in DNA: TGTGCCAGCAGCGGGGGGTTAGGAGAGACCCAGTACTTC.

Of note for this clonotype: Since a much larger clone is just one base distant, this may be a read error. The chain uses TRBV19 and TRBJ2-3; 12 bases agree with TRBD2. The J call may be incorrect, as the DNA end agrees better with TRBJ2-7. Germline CDR1 LNHDA, CDR2 SQIVND (reference sequence). This CDR3 comprises 15 residues. CDR3 DNA sequence: TGTGCCAGTACCCGAGGGCCTAGCGGGAGGGATGAGCAGTACTTC. Protein: CASTRGPSGRDEQYF.

This clonotype showed up just a few times. This rearrangement joins TRBV7-6 to TRBJ2-1; a weak D match, TRBD1 (5 bases). The J call may be wrong; the DNA end is better matched by TRBJ2-5. Germline V gives CDR1 SGHVS, CDR2 FNYEAQ. This CDR3 contains 15 residues. CDR3 sequence reads: CASSLGGPKGETQYF. The DNA of the CDR3 is TGTGCCAGCAGCTTAGGAGGACCAAAGGGGGAGACCCAGTACTTC.

This clonotype turned up a few times. The genes are TRBV7-2 and TRBJ2-1, with 14 nucleotides matching TRBD2. Germline CDR1 and CDR2: SGHTA and FQGNSA. V gave up 6 bases and J gave up 7 bases; unmatched junction bases: 5. This CDR3 comprises 15 residues. CDR3 DNA sequence: TGTGCCAGCAGTTTGGGACTAGCGGGAGTTAATGAGCAGTTCTTC. It encodes CASSLGLAGVNEQFF.

This clonotype showed up many times. This sequence joins TRBV25-1 and TRBJ2-1; 16 nucleotides line up with TRBD2. The CDR3 has 15 amino acids. Germline trimming cut 7 bases from V and 13 bases from J; bases unmatched to any gene: 10. Germline assignment: CDR1 MGHDK and CDR2 SYGVNS. CDR3 loop: CASNPPGLAGGEQFF. The CDR3 DNA reads TGTGCCAGCAATCCCCCGGGACTAGCGGGAGGGGAACAGTTCTTC.

As concerns this clonotype: Here the CDR3 omits its conserved ending phenylalanine or tryptophan, so a read error is the likely source. Because the CDR3's place on the DNA is in doubt, the DNA is left out and the CDR3 is given as listed by TCRdb. The chain uses TRBV28 and TRBJ2-5; the D call of TRBD2 is as the table states it, not checked on the DNA. Germline CDR1 reads MDHEN; CDR2 reads SYDVKM. Inclusive of both ends, the CDR3 amounts to 16 amino acids. The CDR3 loop reads CASSLVGANSPLHFGN.

The chain links TRBV12-3 or TRBV12-4 to TRBJ2-3; D possibly matches TRBD1 or TRBD2 (7 bases each). CDR3 length: 15 amino acids. V lost 6 bases and J 3 bases, leaving 16 bases between the germline ends. In DNA, the CDR3 is TGTGCCAGCAGCCGACAGGGAGGGGTAACAGATACGCAGTATTTT. It encodes CASSRQGGVTDTQYF.

The table lists this clonotype with a few counts. This rearrangement joins TRBV28 to TRBJ2-5; 8 nucleotides match TRBD1. This CDR3 contains 15 residues. V shed 5 bases and J 11 bases; nucleotides not matched to a gene: 16. CDR1 and CDR2 from the germline V gene are MDHEN and SYDVKM. For the CDR3, the DNA is TGTGCCAGCAGTCCGAGACAGGGGCTGAGGAATGAGCAGTACTTC. Residues: CASSPRQGLRNEQYF.

This clonotype occurred many times. The chain links TRBV12-3 or TRBV12-4 to TRBJ1-1; 9 nucleotides align to TRBD1. The trim removed 6 bases at V and 7 bases at J, leaving 3 bases unmatched. The length of the CDR3 is 12 residues. The CDR3 loop reads CASRLDRGEAFF. CDR3 coding DNA: TGTGCCAGCAGGTTGGACAGGGGTGAAGCTTTCTTT.

This sequence joins TRBV28 and TRBJ2-3, with D possibly being TRBD1 (6 bases). TRBJ2-1 matches the DNA end more closely, so the J call is doubtful. This CDR3 has 15 residues. Germline V gene data show CDR1 as MDHEN and CDR2 as SYDVKM. The CDR3 region has the DNA TGTGCCAGCGGGTACAGGGCTAGCTCCTACAATGAGCAGTTCTTC. Translation gives CASGYRASSYNEQFF.

This chain uses TRBV6-2 or TRBV6-3 with TRBJ2-3; the D gene is possibly TRBD2 (5 bases). The J call is uncertain, as TRBJ2-7 better fits the DNA end. The length of the CDR3 is 15 residues. Per the germline V gene, CDR1 is MNHEY and CDR2 is SVGEGT. CDR3: CASSSLVGELYEQYF. In nucleotides, the CDR3 is TGTGCCAGCAGTTCCTTAGTGGGAGAGCTCTACGAGCAGTACTTC.

Details on this clonotype: A read error may be the cause here, since a much bigger clone is one base away. This chain connects TRBV6-1 to TRBJ2-7; D not certain. The DNA end favors TRBJ2-1, so the J call may be wrong. CDR3 length: 11 residues. Germline CDR1 MNHNS, CDR2 SASEGT. The CDR3 loop reads CASTPLYEQFF. In nucleotides, the CDR3 is TGTGCCAGCACCCCCCTCTACGAGCAGTTCTTC.